The clone carrying this T cell receptor beta chain was seen more than once but under ten times. The antigen remains unidentified. The same CDR3 also results from other DNA sequences found in this sample. Data came from immunoSEQ multiplex PCR; TCRdb stores just in-frame clones and leaves some out. The top ten hold 7.5% to 10% of the sample, which has about 150,000 clones, about 78% seen once. The record originates from a study of PD-1 blockade in classical Hodgkin lymphoma. All patients relapsed after autologous stem cell transplantation, and brentuximab vedotin exposure varied. Germline V gene sequence: CDR1 KGHSH, CDR2 LQKENI. The ends were cut back, 1 base at V and 0 bases at J, with 6 bases in the middle. The CDR3 has 15 residues. Overall study results and limits: The authors have not defined what causes the repertoire differences, possibly disease activity or prior therapy. Complete responders' diversity at baseline resembled that of newly diagnosed patients. CD8+ TCR diversity did not rise significantly by C4D1, unlike CD4+. At baseline, newly diagnosed patients reportedly showed less TCR diversity than healthy donors.

The sequencing used peripheral blood mononuclear cells (PBMCs), collected before the second cycle of nivolumab. The receptor comes from a human donor with classical Hodgkin lymphoma. The rearrangement uses TRBV18 and TRBJ1-4, with no clear D. Written as DNA, the CDR3 is TGTGCCAGCTCACCACAGGGTGCAACTAATGAAAAACTGTTTTTT. Amino acid sequence: CASSPQGATNEKLFF.